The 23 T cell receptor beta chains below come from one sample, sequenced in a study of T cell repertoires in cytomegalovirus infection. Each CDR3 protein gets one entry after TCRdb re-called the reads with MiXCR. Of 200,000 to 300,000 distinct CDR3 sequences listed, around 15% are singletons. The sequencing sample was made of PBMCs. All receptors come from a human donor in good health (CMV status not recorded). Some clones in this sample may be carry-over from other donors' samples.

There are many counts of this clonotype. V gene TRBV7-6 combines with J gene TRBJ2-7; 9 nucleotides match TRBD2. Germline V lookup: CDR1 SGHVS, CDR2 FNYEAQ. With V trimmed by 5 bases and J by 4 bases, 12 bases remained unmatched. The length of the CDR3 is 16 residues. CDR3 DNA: TGTGCCAGCAGCCTAGGGCCTAGCGGGGACTCTTACGAGCAGTACTTC. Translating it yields CASSLGPSGDSYEQYF.

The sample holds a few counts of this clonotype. The CDR3, as DNA: TGTGCCAGCAGCTCCCCTGTCTTGGCGGGGGGGCGATACAATGAGCAGTTCTTC. This encodes CASSSPVLAGGRYNEQFF. The chain employs TRBV7-9 and TRBJ2-1; 9 bases are shared with TRBD2. The germline gives CDR1 SEHNR, CDR2 FQNEAQ (reference sequence). Unmatched junction bases numbered 14, after V lost 4 bases and J lost 4 bases. CDR3 length: 18 amino acids.

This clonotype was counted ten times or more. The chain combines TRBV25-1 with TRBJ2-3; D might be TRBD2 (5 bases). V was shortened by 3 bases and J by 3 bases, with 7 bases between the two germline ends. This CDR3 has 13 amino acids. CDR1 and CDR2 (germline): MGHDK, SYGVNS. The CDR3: CASSDGGTDTQYF. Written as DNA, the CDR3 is TGTGCCAGCAGTGACGGAGGTACAGATACGCAGTATTTT.

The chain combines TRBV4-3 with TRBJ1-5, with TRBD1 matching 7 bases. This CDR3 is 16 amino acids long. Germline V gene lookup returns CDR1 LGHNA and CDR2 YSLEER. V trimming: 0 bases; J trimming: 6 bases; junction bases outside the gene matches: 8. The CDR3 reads CASSQDGRGGGQPQHF. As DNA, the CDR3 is TGCGCCAGCAGCCAAGATGGCAGGGGGGGAGGTCAGCCCCAGCATTTT.

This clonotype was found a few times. Here the CDR3 DNA reads TGTGCCAGCAGCTTCCTATCACTGAAGGGAGAGCAGTTCTTC. It is translated as CASSFLSLKGEQFF. The V call is TRBV28, the J call TRBJ2-1; D remains unclear. The CDR3 contains 14 residues. Looked up from germline, CDR1 is MDHEN and CDR2 is SYDVKM. The V and J ends lost 6 bases and 10 bases respectively, with 19 bases between them.

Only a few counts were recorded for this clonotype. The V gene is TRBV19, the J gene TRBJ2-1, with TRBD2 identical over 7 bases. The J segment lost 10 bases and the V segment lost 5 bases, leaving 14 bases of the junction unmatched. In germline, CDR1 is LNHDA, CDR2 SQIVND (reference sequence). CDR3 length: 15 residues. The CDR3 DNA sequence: TGTGCCAGTAGTCCATGGGGGGGGAAGACGGGGGAGCAGTTCTTC. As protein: CASSPWGGKTGEQFF.

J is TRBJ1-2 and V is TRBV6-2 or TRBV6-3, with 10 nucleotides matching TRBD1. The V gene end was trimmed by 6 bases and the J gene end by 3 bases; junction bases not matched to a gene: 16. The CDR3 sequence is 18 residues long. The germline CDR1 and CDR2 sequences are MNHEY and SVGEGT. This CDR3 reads CASRMSTGGPTKHYGYTF. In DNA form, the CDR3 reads TGTGCCAGCAGGATGTCGACAGGGGGCCCGACTAAGCACTATGGCTACACCTTC.

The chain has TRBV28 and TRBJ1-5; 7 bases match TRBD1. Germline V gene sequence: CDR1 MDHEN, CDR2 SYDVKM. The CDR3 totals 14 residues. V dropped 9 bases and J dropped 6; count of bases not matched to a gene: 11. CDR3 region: CASQGGHGSQPQHF. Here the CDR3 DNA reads TGTGCCAGTCAGGGGGGGCATGGTAGTCAGCCCCAGCATTTT.

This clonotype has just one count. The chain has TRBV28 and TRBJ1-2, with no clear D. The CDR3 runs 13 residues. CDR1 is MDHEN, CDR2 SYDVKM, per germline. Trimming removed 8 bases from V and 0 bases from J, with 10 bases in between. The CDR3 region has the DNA TGTGCCAGCCTTCCGGGGACTAACTATGGCTACACCTTC. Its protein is CASLPGTNYGYTF.

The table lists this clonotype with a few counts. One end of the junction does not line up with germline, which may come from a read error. The CDR3 bases are TGTGCCAGCACTCGTCCGGGGGACAGGGCGCTCAAGCACTTC. Translation gives CASTRPGDRALKHF. V and J are TRBV6-6 and TRBJ2-7, with 9 bases identical to TRBD1. Germline V gives CDR1 MNHNY, CDR2 SVGAGI (reference sequence). The CDR3 is 14 amino acids.

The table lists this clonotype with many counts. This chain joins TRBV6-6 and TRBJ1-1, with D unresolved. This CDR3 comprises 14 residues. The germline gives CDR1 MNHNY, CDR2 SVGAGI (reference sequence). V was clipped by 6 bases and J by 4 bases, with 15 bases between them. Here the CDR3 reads CASSGPVLGTEAFF. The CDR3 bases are TGTGCCAGCAGCGGGCCGGTTTTGGGCACTGAAGCTTTCTTT.

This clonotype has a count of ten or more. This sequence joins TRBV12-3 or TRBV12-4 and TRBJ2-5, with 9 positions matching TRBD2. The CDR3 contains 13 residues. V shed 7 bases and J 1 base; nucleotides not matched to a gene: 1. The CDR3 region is CASNSGGQETQYF. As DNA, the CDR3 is TGTGCCAGCAATAGCGGGGGCCAAGAGACCCAGTACTTC.

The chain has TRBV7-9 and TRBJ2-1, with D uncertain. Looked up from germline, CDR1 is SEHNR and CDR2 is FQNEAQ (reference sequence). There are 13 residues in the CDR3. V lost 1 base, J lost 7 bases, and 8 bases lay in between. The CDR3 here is CASSLEVENEQFF. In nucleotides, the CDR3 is TGTGCCAGCAGCTTAGAGGTCGAGAATGAGCAGTTCTTC.

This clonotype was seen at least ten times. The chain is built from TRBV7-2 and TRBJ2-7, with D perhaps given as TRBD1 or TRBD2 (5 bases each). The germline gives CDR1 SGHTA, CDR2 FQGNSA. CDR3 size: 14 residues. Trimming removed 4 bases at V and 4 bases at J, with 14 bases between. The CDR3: CASSSSGGGYEQYF. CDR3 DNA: TGTGCCAGCAGCTCTTCAGGTGGGGGATACGAGCAGTACTTC.

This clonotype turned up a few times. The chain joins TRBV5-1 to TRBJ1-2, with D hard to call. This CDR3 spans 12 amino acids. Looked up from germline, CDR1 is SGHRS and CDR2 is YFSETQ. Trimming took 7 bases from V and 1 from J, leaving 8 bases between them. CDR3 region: CASRQNNYGYTF. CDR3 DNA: TGCGCCAGCCGACAAAATAACTATGGCTACACCTTC.

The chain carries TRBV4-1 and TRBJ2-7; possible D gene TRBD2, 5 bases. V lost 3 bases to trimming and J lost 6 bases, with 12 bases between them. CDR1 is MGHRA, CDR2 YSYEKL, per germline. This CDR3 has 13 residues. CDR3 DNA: TGCGCCAGCAGCCAGCGGGCTTTTAGCGAGCAGTACTTC. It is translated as CASSQRAFSEQYF.

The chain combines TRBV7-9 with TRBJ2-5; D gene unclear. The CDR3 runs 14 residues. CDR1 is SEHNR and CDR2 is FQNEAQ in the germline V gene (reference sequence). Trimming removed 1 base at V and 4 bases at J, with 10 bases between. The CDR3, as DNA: TGTGCCAGCAGCTTAGACGGAACCGGAGAGACCCAGTACTTC. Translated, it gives CASSLDGTGETQYF.

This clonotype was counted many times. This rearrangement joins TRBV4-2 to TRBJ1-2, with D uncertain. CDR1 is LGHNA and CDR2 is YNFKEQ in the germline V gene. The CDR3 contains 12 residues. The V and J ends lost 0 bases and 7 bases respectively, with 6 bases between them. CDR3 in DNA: TGTGCCAGCAGCCAAGATATCTCTGGCTACACCTTC. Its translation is CASSQDISGYTF.

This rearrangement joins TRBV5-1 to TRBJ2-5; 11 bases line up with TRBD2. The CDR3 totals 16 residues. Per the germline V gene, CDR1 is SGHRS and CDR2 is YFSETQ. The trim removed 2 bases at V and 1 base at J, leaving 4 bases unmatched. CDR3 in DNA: TGCGCCAGCAGCTTCGCTAGCGGGAGGTTCCAAGAGACCCAGTACTTC. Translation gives CASSFASGRFQETQYF.

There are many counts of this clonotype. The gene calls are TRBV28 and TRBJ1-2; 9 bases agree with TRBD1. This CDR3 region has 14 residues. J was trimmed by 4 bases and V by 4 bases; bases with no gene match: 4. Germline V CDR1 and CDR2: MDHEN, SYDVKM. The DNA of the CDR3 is TGTGCCAGCAGTTCCGGGACAGGGAGCTATGGCTACACCTTC. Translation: CASSSGTGSYGYTF.

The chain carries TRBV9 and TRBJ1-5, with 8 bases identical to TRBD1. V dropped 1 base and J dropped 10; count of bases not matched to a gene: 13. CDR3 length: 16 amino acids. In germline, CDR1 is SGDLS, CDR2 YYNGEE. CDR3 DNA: TGTGCCAGCAGCGTAACGGGACAGGTGGGCGGTGGCCCCCAGCATTTT. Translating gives CASSVTGQVGGGPQHF.

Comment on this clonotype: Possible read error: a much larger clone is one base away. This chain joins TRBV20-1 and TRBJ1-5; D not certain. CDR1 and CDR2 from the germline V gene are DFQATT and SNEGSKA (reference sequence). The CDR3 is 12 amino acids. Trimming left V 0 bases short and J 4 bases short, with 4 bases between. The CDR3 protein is CSARDGNQPQHF. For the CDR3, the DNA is TGCAGTGCTAGAGATGGGAATCAGCCCCAGCATTTT.

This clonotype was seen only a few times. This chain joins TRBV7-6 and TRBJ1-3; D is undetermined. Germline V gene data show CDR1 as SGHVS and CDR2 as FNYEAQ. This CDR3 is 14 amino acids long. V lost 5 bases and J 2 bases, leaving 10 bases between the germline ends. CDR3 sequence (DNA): TGTGCCAGCAGCCCACCCGGAGCTGGAAACACCATATATTTT. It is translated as CASSPPGAGNTIYF. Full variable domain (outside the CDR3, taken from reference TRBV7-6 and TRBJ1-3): GAGVSQSPRYKVTKRGQDVALRCDPISGHVSLYWYRQALGQGPEFLTYFNYEAQQDKSGLPNDRFSAERPEGSISTLTIQRTEQRDSAMYRCASSPPGAGNTIYFGEGSWLTVV.